This is a list of T cell receptor beta chains from one sample in a study of cytomegalovirus exposure and HLA in healthy donors. Only in-frame clones appear in the TCRdb table, and some are missing; sequencing was by immunoSEQ multiplex PCR. The table records some 130,000 clones, around three quarters of them present only once. The specimen was PBMCs. The receptors were gathered from a man between 25 and 39 years old in good health and CMV-seronegative. Both conserved end residues are part of each CDR3. The order of the fields is clone size, V gene, J gene, D gene, CDR3 protein, CDR3 DNA. A D gene is named only where the DNA matches it firmly. Size is omitted from some rows. Given values are once, few, many or a class for expanded clones.

NA	TRBV21-1	TRBJ2-1	NA	CASSKVGGSFHNEQFF	TGTGCCAGCAGCAAAGTAGGCGGGAGTTTCCACAATGAGCAGTTCTTC
few	TRBV2	TRBJ2-7	TRBD1	CASGPRTGSSYEQYF	TGTGCCAGCGGGCCCAGGACAGGAAGCTCCTACGAGCAGTACTTC
once	TRBV6-1	TRBJ2-7	TRBD2	CASSESLAGVYSYEQYF	TGTGCCAGCAGTGAAAGCCTAGCGGGAGTTTATTCCTACGAGCAGTACTTC
NA	TRBV19	TRBJ2-7	NA	CATRIGDEQYF	TGTGCCACCAGAATCGGGGACGAGCAGTACTTC
NA	TRBV6-5	TRBJ2-1	NA	CASSLGQSNEQFF	TGTGCCAGCAGTTTAGGACAGAGCAATGAGCAGTTCTTC
NA	TRBV11-2	TRBJ1-1	NA	CASSQEGNGAFF	TGTGCCAGCAGCCAAGAGGGTAACGGAGCTTTCTTT
NA	TRBV28	TRBJ2-2	NA	CASSLWRNTGELFF	TGTGCCAGCAGTTTATGGCGAAACACCGGGGAGCTGTTTTTT
NA	TRBV7-2	TRBJ2-5	TRBD2	CASSLVAGGRETQYF	TGTGCCAGCAGCTTAGTAGCGGGTGGGCGGGAGACCCAGTACTTC
NA	TRBV11-2	TRBJ1-2	TRBD1	CASSLAGTGGGYTF	TGTGCCAGCAGCTTAGCTGGCACAGGGGGAGGCTACACCTTC
NA	TRBV6-1	TRBJ1-3	NA	CASSEMLRGAENTIYF	TGTGCCAGCAGTGAAATGCTTCGGGGGGCTGAAAACACCATATATTTT
NA	TRBV13	TRBJ2-7	NA	CASSLEDVQYEQYF	TGTGCCAGCAGCTTAGAAGATGTGCAATACGAGCAGTACTTC
few	TRBV4-1	TRBJ2-7	TRBD2	CASSQDSGSSYEQYF	TGCGCCAGCAGCCAAGACAGCGGGAGCTCCTACGAGCAGTACTTC
NA	TRBV28	TRBJ1-5	TRBD1	CASSLYRGANQPQHF	TGTGCCAGCAGTCTGTACAGGGGTGCCAATCAGCCCCAGCATTTT